Each of the 2 T cell receptor beta chains below was sequenced from the same sample in a study of blood T cell repertoires in COVID-19. TCRdb keeps only in-frame clones here, not all; method: immunoSEQ multiplex PCR. This table has 200,000 to 250,000 clones, around 82% appearing once. Material for sequencing was peripheral blood. All receptors derive from an elderly woman with acute or convalescent COVID-19.

J is TRBJ2-3 and V is TRBV2; TRBD1 is a possible D gene (6 bases). The V end lost 0 bases, the J end lost 5 bases, and 15 bases lay between the germline ends. Germline V gene data show CDR1 as SNHLY and CDR2 as FYNNEI. This CDR3 region has 16 residues. The CDR3 loop is CASSEARQVWGDTQYF. CDR3 DNA: TGTGCCAGCAGTGAAGCGCGACAGGTATGGGGAGATACGCAGTATTTT.

This rearrangement joins TRBV24-1 to TRBJ2-1, with 7 bases fitting TRBD2. Per the germline V gene, CDR1 is KGHDR and CDR2 is SFDVKD. The V segment lost 3 bases and the J segment 8 bases; nucleotides outside the gene matches: 12. CDR3 length: 16 amino acids. The CDR3 nucleotides are TGTGCCACCAGTGATCCCGTCGGGGGAGGGCACGATGAGCAGTTCTTC. Its translation is CATSDPVGGGHDEQFF.